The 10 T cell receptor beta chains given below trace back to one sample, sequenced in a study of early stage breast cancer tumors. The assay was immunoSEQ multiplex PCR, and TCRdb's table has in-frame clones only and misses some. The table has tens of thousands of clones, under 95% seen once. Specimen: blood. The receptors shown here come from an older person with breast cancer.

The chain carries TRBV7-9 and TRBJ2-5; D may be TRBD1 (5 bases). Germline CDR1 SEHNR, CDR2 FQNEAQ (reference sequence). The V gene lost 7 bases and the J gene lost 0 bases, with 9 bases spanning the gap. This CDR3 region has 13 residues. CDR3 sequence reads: CASNLRDQETQYF. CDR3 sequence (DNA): TGTGCCAGCAACCTCAGGGACCAAGAGACCCAGTACTTC.

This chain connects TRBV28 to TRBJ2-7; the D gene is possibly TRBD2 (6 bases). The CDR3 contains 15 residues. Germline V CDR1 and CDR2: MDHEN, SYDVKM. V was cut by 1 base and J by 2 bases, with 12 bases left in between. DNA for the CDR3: TGTGCCAGCAGTTTATCCGGGACTTTTACCTACGAGCAGTACTTC. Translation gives CASSLSGTFTYEQYF.

CDR3 in DNA: TGTGCCAGCTCACCACCGGCAGGCCGGAACACTGAAGCTTTCTTT. It encodes CASSPPAGRNTEAFF. This sequence joins TRBV18 and TRBJ1-1, with D hard to call. This CDR3 has 15 amino acids. CDR1 is KGHSH, CDR2 LQKENI, per germline. The V end was cut by 0 bases, the J end by 1 base, with 9 bases between. Combining the CDR3 with reference TRBV18 and TRBJ1-1 gives the whole variable domain NAGVMQNPRHLVRRRGQEARLRCSPMKGHSHVYWYRQLPEEGLKFMVYLQKENIIDESGMPKERFSAEFPKEGPSILRIQQVVRGDSAAYFCASSPPAGRNTEAFFGQGTRLTVV.

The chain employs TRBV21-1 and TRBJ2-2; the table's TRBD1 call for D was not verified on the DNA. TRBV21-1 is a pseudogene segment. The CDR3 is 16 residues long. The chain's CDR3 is CASSLQGTGGTGELFF. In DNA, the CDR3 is TGTGCCAGCAGCCTACAGGGGACAGGGGGTACCGGGGAGCTGTTTTTT.

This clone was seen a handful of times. CDR3 sequence: CASAQSADTQYF. In DNA form, the CDR3 reads TGTGCCAGCGCCCAATCGGCAGATACGCAGTATTTT. The J gene is TRBJ2-3, the V gene TRBV6-5; no reliable D call. Germline V CDR1 and CDR2: MNHEY, SVGAGI. The CDR3 is 12 amino acids. V was shortened by 8 bases and J by 4 bases, with 10 bases between the two germline ends.

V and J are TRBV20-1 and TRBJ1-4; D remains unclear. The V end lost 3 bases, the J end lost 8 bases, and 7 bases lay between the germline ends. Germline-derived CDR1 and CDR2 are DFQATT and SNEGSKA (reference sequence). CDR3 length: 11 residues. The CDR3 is CSARQNEKLFF. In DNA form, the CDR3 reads TGCAGTGCTAGGCAGAACGAAAAACTGTTTTTT.

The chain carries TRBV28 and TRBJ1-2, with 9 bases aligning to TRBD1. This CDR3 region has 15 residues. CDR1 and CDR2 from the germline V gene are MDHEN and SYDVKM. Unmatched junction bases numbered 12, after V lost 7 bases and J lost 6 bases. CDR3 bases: TGTGCCAGCACCCTAGGGGGCAGACAGGGGGATGGCTACACCTTC. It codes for CASTLGGRQGDGYTF.

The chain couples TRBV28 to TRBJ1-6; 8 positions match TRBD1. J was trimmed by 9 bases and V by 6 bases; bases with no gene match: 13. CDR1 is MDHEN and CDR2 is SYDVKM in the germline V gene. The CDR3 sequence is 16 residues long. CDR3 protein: CASSRDRSGYGSPLHF. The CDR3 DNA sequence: TGTGCCAGCAGCCGGGACAGGTCCGGTTATGGTTCACCCCTCCACTTT. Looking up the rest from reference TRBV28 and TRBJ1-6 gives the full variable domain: DVKVTQSSRYLVKRTGEKVFLECVQDMDHENMFWYRQDPGLGLRLIYFSYDVKMKEKGDIPEGYSVSREKKERFSLILESASTNQTSMYLCASSRDRSGYGSPLHFGNGTRLTVT.

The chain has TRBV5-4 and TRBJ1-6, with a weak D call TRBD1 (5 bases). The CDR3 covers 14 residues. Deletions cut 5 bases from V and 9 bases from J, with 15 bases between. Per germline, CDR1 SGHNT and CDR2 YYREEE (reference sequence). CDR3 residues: CASRGGLQGSPLHF. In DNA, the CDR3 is TGTGCCAGCAGGGGGGGACTTCAGGGTTCACCCCTCCACTTT.

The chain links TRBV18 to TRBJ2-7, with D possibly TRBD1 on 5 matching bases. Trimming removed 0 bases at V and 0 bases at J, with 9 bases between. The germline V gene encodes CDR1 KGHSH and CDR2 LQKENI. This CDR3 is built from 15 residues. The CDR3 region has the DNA TGTGCCAGCTCACCACCAACAGGCGTCTCCTACGAGCAGTACTTC. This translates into CASSPPTGVSYEQYF.